This T cell receptor beta chain was identified in a study of blood T cell repertoires in COVID-19. Turning to the study itself: The analysed material was cDNA or gDNA that came from T cells, B-cell-depleted T cells, or PBMCs.

CDR3 size: 15 residues. The V and J ends lost 6 bases and 3 bases, in that order; junction bases with no gene match: 8. Germline CDR1 SGHTA, CDR2 FQGTGA. The authors' processing: Reference gene primers were amplified, and this amplification served to estimate nucleated cell counts. The table came from immunoSEQ multiplex PCR; TCRdb's copy has only in-frame clones and leaves some out. V and J calls plus clone size are reproduced from that table; the DNA served to infer D and trimming. Here the sample spans approximately 210,000 clones, roughly 82% being singletons. This clone was observed a few times. The source material was peripheral blood. V gene TRBV7-3 combines with J gene TRBJ2-3; 8 positions match TRBD2. This TCR was sampled from a woman in her thirties or forties with acute or convalescent COVID-19. CDR3 nucleotides: TGTGCCAGCAGTTTCCCAGAGCGGGGGACAGATACGCAGTATTTT. Protein sequence: CASSFPERGTDTQYF.